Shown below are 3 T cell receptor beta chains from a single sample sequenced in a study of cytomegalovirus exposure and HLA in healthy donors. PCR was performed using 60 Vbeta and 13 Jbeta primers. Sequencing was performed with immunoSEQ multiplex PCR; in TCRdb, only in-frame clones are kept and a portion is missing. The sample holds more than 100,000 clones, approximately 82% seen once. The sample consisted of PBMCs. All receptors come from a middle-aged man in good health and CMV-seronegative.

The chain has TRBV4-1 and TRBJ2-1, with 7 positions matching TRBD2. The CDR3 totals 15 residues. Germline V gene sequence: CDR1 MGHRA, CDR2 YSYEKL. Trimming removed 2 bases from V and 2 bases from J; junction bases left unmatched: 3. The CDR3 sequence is CASSQLADAYNEQFF. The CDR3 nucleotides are TGCGCCAGCAGCCAACTAGCGGACGCCTACAATGAGCAGTTCTTC.

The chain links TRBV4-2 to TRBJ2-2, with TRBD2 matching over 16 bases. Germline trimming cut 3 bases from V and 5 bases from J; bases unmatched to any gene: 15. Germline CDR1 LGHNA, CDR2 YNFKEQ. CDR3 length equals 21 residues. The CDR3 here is CASSHDPGLAGGKGWTGELFF. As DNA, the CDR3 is TGTGCCAGCAGCCATGACCCGGGACTAGCGGGGGGGAAGGGCTGGACCGGGGAGCTGTTTTTT.

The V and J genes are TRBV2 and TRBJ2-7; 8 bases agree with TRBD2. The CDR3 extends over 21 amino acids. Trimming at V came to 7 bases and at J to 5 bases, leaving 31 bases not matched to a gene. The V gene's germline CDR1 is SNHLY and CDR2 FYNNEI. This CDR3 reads CASTSLTGTVGASGSLNEQYF. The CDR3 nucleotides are TGTGCCAGCACTTCCCTTACCGGGACGGTGGGTGCTAGCGGGTCCCTTAACGAGCAGTACTTC. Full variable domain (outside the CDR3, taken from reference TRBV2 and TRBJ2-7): EPEVTQTPSHQVTQMGQEVILRCVPISNHLYFYWYRQILGQKVEFLVSFYNNEISEKSEIFDDQFSVERPDGSNFTLKIRSTKLEDSAMYFCASTSLTGTVGASGSLNEQYFGPGTRLTVT.